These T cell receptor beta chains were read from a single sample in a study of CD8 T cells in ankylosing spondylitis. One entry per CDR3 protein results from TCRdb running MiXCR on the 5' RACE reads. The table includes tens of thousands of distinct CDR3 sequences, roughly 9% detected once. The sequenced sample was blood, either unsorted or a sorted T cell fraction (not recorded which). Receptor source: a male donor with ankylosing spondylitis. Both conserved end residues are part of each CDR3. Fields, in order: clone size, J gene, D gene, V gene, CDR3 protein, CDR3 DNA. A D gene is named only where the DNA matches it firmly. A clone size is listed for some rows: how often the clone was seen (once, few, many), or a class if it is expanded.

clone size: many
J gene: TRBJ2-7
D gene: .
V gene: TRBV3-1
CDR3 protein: CASSPSAARTYEQYF
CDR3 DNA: TGTGCCAGCAGCCCGAGTGCAGCTAGAACCTACGAGCAGTACTTC

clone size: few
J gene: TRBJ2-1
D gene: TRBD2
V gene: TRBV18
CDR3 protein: CASSLDGLAGGGSYNEQFF
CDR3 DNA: TGTGCCAGCTCACTGGATGGACTAGCGGGAGGTGGGTCCTACAATGAGCAGTTCTTC

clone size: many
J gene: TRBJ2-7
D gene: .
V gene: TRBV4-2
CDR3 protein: CASSQGQEGWEQYF
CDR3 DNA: TGTGCCAGCAGCCAGGGTCAGGAGGGGTGGGAGCAGTACTTC

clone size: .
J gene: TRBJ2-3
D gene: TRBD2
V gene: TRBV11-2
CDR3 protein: CASSPFGGGDTQYF
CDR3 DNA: TGTGCCAGCAGCCCCTTCGGGGGAGGGGATACGCAGTATTTT

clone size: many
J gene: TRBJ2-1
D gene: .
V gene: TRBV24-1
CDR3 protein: CATSAAGTNNEQFF
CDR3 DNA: TGTGCCACCAGTGCGGCCGGGACCAACAATGAGCAGTTCTTC

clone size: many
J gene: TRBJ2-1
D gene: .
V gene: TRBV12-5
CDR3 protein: CASGPDTRKYNEQFF
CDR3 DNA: TGTGCTAGTGGTCCTGACACCCGAAAATACAATGAGCAGTTCTTC

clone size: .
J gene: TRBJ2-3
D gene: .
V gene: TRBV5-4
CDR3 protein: CASSSSLGGVSDTQYF
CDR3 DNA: TGTGCCAGCAGCTCCTCGCTTGGGGGAGTCTCAGATACGCAGTATTTT

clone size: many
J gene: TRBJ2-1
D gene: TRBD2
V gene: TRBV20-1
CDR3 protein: CSARGVAGYNEQFF
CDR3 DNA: TGCAGTGCTAGAGGGGTAGCGGGATACAATGAGCAGTTCTTC

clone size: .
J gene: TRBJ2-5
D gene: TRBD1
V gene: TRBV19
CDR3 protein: CASSPLGTDRPQPSTQYF
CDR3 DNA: TGTGCCAGTAGTCCCTTGGGGACGGACAGGCCTCAACCCTCGACCCAGTACTTC

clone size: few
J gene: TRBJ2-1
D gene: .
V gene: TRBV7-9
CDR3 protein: CASSTGTGYSEQFF
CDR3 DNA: TGTGCCAGCAGCACCGGGACCGGATATAGTGAGCAGTTCTTC

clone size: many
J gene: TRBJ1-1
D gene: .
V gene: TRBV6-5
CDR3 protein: CASSYSSPGFTEAFF
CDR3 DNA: TGTGCCAGCAGTTACTCTTCCCCAGGATTCACTGAAGCTTTCTTT

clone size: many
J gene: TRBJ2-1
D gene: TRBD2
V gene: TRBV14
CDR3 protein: CASSQPGLAGFSYNEQFF
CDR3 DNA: TGTGCCAGCAGCCAACCGGGACTAGCGGGTTTCTCCTACAATGAGCAGTTCTTC

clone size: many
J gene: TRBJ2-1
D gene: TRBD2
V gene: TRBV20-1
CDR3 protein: CSAVGLAGGPVDNEQFF
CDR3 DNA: TGCAGTGCTGTGGGACTAGCGGGAGGGCCGGTCGACAATGAGCAGTTCTTC

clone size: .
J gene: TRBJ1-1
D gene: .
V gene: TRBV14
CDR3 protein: CASSHSPGGTEAFF
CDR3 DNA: TGTGCCAGCAGCCATTCCCCGGGGGGCACTGAAGCTTTCTTT

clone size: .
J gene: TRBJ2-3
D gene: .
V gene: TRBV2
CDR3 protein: CASSDMKTDTQYF
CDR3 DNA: TGTGCCAGCAGTGACATGAAAACAGATACGCAGTATTTT

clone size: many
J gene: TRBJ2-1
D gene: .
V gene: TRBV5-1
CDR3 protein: CASSLAAATSSYNEQFF
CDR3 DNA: TGCGCCAGCAGCTTGGCAGCCGCGACAAGCTCCTACAATGAGCAGTTCTTC

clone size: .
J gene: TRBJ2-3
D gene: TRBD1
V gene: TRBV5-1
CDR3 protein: CASSLQGQGGSDTQYF
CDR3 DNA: TGCGCCAGCAGCCTCCAAGGACAGGGCGGGTCAGATACGCAGTATTTT

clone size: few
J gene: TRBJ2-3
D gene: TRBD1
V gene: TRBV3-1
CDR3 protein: CASSPNRGRNTDTQYF
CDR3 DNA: TGTGCCAGCAGCCCCAACAGGGGCAGGAACACAGATACGCAGTATTTT

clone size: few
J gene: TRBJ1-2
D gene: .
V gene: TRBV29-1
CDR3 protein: CSVRSPRQTIYGYTF
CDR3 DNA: TGCAGCGTTAGATCCCCGCGACAGACGATTTATGGCTACACCTTC

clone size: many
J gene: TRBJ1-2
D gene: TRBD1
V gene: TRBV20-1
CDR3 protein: CSARDPDRVGYSYTF
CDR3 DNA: TGCAGTGCTAGAGATCCCGACAGGGTGGGGTACAGCTACACCTTC

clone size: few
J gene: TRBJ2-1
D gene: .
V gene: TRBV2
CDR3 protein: CASIEGGVNEQFF
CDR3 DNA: TGTGCCAGCATTGAGGGCGGGGTCAATGAGCAGTTCTTC

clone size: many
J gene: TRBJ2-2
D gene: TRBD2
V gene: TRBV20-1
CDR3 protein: CSARLAGVDTGELFF
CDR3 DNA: TGCAGTGCTAGGCTAGCGGGAGTTGACACCGGGGAGCTGTTTTTT

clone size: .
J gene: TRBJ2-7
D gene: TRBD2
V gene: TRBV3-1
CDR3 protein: CASSQMSAGGPGDKQYF
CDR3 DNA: TGTGCCAGCAGCCAGATGTCGGCGGGAGGGCCGGGCGACAAGCAGTACTTC

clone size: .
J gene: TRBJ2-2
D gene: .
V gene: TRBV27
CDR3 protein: CASSQDTSHGELFF
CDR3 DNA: TGTGCCAGCAGTCAGGACACTTCCCACGGGGAGCTGTTTTTT

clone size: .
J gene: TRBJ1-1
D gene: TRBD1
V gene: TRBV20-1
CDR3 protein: CSASAPADRGTEAFF
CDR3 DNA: TGCAGTGCTAGTGCGCCCGCAGACAGGGGCACTGAAGCTTTCTTT

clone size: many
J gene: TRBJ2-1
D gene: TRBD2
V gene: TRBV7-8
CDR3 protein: CASSFLAGGPDEQFF
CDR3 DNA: TGTGCCAGCAGCTTTCTAGCGGGAGGGCCGGATGAGCAGTTCTTC

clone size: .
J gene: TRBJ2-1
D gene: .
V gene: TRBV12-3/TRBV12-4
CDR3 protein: CASSANRDLNEQFF
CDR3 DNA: TGTGCCAGCAGTGCTAACAGGGACCTCAATGAGCAGTTCTTC

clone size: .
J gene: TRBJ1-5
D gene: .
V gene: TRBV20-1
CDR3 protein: CSARELYAGNQPQHF
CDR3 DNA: TGCAGTGCTAGAGAATTATACGCGGGCAATCAGCCCCAGCATTTT

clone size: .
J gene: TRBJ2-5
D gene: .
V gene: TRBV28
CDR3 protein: CASSLKSEYQETQYF
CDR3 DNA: TGTGCCAGCAGTTTAAAGTCAGAGTACCAAGAGACCCAGTACTTC

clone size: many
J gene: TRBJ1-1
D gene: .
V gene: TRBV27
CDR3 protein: CASRRDGITEAFF
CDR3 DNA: TGTGCCAGCCGCCGGGACGGAATCACTGAAGCTTTCTTT

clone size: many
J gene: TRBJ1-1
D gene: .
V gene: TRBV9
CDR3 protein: CASSYTVNTEAFF
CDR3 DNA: TGTGCCAGCAGCTATACGGTGAACACTGAAGCTTTCTTT

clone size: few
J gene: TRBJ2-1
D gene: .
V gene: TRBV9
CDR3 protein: CASSVVTDNEQFF
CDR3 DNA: TGTGCCAGCAGCGTAGTAACTGACAATGAGCAGTTCTTC

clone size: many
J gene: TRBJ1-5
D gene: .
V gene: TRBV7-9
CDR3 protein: CASSWGDQPQHF
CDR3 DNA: TGTGCCAGCAGCTGGGGGGATCAGCCCCAGCATTTT

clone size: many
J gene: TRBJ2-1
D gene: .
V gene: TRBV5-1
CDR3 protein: CASSLIAEGYNEQFF
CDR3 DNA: TGCGCCAGCAGCTTAATAGCGGAAGGGTACAATGAGCAGTTCTTC

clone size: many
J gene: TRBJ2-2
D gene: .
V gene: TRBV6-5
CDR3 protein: CASSYDRFPGELFF
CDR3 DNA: TGTGCCAGCAGTTACGATAGGTTCCCCGGGGAGCTGTTTTTT

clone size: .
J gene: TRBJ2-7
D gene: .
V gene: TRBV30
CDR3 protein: CAWSAGLGLEQYF
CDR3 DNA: TGTGCCTGGAGTGCAGGGTTAGGTCTTGAGCAGTACTTC

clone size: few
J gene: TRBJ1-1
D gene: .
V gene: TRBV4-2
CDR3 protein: CASSQAGEGTEAFF
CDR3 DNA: TGTGCCAGCAGCCAAGCAGGGGAAGGGACTGAAGCTTTCTTT

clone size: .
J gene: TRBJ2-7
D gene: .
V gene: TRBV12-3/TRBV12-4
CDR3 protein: CASSEGTYEQYF
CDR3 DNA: TGTGCCAGCAGCGAGGGAACCTACGAGCAGTACTTC

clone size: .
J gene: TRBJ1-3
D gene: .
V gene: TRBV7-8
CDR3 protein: CASSSYGSGNTIYF
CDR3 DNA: TGTGCCAGCAGCTCCTATGGGTCTGGAAACACCATATATTTT